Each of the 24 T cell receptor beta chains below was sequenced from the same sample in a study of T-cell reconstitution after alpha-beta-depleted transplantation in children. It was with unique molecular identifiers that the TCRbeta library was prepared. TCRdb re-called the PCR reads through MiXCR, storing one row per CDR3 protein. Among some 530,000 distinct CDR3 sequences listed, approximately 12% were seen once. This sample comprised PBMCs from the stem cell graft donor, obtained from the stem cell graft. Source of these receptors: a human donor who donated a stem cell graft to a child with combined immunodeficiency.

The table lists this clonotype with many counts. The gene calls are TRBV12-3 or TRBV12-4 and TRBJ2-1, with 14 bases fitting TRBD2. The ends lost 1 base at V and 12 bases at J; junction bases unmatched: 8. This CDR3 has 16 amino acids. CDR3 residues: CASSLGLAGGNTRQFF. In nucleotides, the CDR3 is TGTGCCAGCAGTTTAGGACTAGCGGGAGGGAACACCCGGCAGTTCTTC.

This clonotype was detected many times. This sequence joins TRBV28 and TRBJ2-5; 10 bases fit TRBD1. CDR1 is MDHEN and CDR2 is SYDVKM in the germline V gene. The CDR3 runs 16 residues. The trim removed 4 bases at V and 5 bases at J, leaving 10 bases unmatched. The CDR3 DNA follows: TGTGCCAGCAGTTCGGATACCGGGACAGGGGTGGAGACCCAGTACTTC. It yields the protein CASSSDTGTGVETQYF.

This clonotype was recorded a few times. DNA for the CDR3: TGCGCCAGCAGCAAAGTGGGGGGCGCGACTAATGAAAAACTGTTTTTT. Protein product: CASSKVGGATNEKLFF. The chain recombines TRBV4-3 with TRBJ1-4; the D gene is possibly TRBD1 (6 bases). The CDR3 has 16 amino acids. Trimming took off 5 bases at V and 2 bases at J, with 15 bases between the two ends. Germline CDR1 and CDR2: LGHNA and YSLEER.

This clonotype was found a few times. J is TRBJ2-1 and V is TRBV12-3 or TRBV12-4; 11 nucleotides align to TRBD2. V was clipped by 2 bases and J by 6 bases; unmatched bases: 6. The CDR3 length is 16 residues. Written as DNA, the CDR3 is TGTGCCAGCAGTTTATCATTCGGACTAGCGGGCAATGAGCAGTTCTTC. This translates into CASSLSFGLAGNEQFF.

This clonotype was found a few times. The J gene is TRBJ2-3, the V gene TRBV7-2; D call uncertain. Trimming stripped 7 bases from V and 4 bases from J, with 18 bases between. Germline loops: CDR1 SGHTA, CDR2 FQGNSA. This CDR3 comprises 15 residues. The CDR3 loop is CASNVGPGWPDTQYF. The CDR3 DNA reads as TGTGCCAGCAACGTTGGACCTGGGTGGCCAGATACGCAGTATTTT.

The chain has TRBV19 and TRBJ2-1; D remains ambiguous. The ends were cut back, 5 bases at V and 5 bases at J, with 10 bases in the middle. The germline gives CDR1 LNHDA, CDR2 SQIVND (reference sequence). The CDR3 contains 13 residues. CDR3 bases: TGTGCCAGTAGTGGAACTATTAACAATGAGCAGTTCTTC. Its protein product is CASSGTINNEQFF.

The CDR3: CASSQDPGGVTNEKLFF. The CDR3 bases are TGTGCCAGCAGCCAAGATCCGGGGGGGGTAACTAATGAAAAACTGTTTTTT. The V call is TRBV4-2, the J call TRBJ1-4; tentative D call: TRBD1 (5 bases). This CDR3 contains 17 residues. Germline loops: CDR1 LGHNA, CDR2 YNFKEQ. V lost 0 bases and J lost 1, with 12 bases in between.

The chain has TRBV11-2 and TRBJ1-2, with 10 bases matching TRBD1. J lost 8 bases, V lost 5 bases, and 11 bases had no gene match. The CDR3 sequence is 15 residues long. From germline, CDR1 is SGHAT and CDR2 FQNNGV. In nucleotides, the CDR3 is TGTGCCAGCAGCAAAAGCCGGGACAGGGGCTACGGCTACACCTTC. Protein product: CASSKSRDRGYGYTF.

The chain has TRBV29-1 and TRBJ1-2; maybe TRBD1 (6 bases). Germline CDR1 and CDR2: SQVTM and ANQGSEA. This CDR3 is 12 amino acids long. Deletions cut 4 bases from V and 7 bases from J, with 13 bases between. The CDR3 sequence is CSVVGGLRGYTF. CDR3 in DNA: TGCAGCGTTGTGGGGGGCTTGCGTGGCTACACCTTC.

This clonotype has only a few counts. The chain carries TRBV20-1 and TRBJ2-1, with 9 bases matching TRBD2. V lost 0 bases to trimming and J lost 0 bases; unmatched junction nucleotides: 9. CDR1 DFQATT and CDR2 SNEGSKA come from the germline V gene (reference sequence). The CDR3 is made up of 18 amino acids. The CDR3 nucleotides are TGCAGTGCTAGAGATTTGCGGGGGGGCCCCCTCTCCTACAATGAGCAGTTCTTC. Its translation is CSARDLRGGPLSYNEQFF.

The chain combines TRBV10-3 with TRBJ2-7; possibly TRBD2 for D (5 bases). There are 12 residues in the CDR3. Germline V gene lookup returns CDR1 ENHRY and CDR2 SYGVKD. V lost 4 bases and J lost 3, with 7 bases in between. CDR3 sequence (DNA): TGTGCCATCAGTGGGGGAGACTACGAGCAGTACTTC. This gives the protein CAISGGDYEQYF.

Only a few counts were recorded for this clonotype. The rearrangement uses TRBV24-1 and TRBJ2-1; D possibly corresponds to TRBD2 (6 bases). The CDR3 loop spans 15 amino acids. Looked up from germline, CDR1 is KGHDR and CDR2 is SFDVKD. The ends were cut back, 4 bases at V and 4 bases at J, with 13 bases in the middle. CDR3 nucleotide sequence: TGTGCCACCAGTGACCGGGAGACCGTTTACAATGAGCAGTTCTTC. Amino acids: CATSDRETVYNEQFF.

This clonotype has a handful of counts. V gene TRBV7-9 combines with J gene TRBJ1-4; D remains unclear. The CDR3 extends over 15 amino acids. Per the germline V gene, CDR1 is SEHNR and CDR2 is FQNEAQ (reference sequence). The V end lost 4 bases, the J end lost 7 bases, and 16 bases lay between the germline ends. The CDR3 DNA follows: TGTGCCAGCAGCTCAGCGGACCGACGGGGTGAAAAACTGTTTTTT. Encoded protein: CASSSADRRGEKLFF.

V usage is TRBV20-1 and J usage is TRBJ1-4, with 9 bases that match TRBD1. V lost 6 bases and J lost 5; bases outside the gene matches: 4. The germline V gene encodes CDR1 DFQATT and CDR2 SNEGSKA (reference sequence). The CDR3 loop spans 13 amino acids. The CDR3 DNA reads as TGCAGTGCCTTCGGGACAGGGAATGAAAAACTGTTTTTT. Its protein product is CSAFGTGNEKLFF.

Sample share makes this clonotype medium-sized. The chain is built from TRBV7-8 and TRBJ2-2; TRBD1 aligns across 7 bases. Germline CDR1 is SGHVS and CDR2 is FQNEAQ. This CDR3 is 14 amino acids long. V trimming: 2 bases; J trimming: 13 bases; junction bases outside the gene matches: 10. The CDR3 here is CASSLSSTGKRLFF. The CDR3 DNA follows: TGTGCCAGCAGCTTATCCTCGACAGGGAAACGGCTGTTTTTT. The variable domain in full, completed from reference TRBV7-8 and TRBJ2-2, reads GAGVSQSPRYKVAKRGQDVALRCDPISGHVSLFWYQQALGQGPEFLTYFQNEAQLDKSGLPSDRFFAERPEGSVSTLKIQRTQQEDSAVYLCASSLSSTGKRLFFGEGSRLTVL.

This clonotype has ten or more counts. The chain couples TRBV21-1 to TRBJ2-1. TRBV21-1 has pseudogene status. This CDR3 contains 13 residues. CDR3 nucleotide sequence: TGTGCCAGCAGCATCACGAATTACAATGAGCAGTTCTTC. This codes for CASSITNYNEQFF.

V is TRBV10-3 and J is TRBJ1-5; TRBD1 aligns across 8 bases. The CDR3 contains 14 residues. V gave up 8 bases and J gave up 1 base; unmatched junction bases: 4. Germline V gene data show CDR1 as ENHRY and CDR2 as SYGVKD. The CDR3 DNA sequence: TGTGCCATCGGAGACAGGGGAAGCAATCAGCCCCAGCATTTT. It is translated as CAIGDRGSNQPQHF.

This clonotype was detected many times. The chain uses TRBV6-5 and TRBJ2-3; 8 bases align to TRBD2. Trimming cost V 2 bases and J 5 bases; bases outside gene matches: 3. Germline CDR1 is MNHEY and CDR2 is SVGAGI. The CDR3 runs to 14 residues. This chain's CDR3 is CASSYGLAGDTQYF. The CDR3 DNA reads TGTGCCAGCAGTTACGGACTAGCTGGAGATACGCAGTATTTT.

The CDR3 loop is CASSLDGTGGIEQYF. The CDR3 bases are TGCGCCAGCAGCTTGGACGGGACAGGGGGCATCGAGCAGTACTTC. The chain couples TRBV5-1 to TRBJ2-7; 12 bases are a match to TRBD1. The germline V gene encodes CDR1 SGHRS and CDR2 YFSETQ. V was clipped by 0 bases and J by 6 bases; unmatched bases: 4. The CDR3 covers 15 residues.

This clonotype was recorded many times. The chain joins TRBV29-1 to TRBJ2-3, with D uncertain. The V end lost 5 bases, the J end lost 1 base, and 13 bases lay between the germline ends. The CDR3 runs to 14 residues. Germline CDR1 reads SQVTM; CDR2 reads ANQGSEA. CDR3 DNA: TGCAGCGTTCGAGTGGCCTCTGGCACAGATACGCAGTATTTT. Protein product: CSVRVASGTDTQYF.

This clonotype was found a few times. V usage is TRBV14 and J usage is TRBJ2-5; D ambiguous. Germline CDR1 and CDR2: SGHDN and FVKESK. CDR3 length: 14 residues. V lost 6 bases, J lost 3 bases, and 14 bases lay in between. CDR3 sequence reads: CASSRLGYEETQYF. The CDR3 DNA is TGTGCCAGCAGTCGCCTCGGGTACGAAGAGACCCAGTACTTC.

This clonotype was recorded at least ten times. The CDR3 loop reads CASSYSPGTPKEQYF. The DNA for the CDR3 is TGTGCCAGCAGTTACTCCCCGGGAACCCCAAAAGAGCAGTACTTC. This chain links TRBV6-5 with TRBJ2-7, with D perhaps matching TRBD2 (5 bases). V was cut by 0 bases and J by 7 bases, with 16 bases left in between. CDR1 and CDR2 (germline): MNHEY, SVGAGI. The CDR3 is made up of 15 amino acids.

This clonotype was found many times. In nucleotides, the CDR3 is TGCGCCAGCAGCCCCGGGACAGGGCCCTATGGCTACACCTTC. The encoded protein is CASSPGTGPYGYTF. The chain recombines TRBV4-3 with TRBJ1-2, with 9 bases matching TRBD1. V dropped 4 bases and J dropped 4; count of bases not matched to a gene: 4. This CDR3 spans 14 amino acids. Germline values: CDR1 LGHNA, CDR2 YSLEER.

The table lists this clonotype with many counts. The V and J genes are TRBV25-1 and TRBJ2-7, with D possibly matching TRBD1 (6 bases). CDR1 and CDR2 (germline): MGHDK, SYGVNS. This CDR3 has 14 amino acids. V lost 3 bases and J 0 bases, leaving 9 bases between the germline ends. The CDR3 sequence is CASSEGQSSYEQYF. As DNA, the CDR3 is TGTGCCAGCAGTGAGGGACAATCCTCCTACGAGCAGTACTTC.